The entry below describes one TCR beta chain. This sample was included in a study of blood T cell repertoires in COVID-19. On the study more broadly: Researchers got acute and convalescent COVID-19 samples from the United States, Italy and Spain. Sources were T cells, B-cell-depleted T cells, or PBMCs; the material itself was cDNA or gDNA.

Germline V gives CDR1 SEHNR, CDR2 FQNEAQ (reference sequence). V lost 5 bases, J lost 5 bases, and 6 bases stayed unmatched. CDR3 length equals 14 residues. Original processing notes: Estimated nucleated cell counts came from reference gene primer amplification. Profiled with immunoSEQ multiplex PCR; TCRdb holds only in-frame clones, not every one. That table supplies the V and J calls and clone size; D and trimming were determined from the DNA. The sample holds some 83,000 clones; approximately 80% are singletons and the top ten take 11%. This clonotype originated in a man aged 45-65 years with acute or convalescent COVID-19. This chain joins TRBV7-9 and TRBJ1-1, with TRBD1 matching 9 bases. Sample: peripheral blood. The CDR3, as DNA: TGTGCCAGCAGCACCCCGACAGGGGGAACTGAAGCTTTCTTT. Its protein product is CASSTPTGGTEAFF. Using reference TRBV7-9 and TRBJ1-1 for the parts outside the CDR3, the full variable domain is DTGVSQNPRHKITKRGQNVTFRCDPISEHNRLYWYRQTLGQGPEFLTYFQNEAQLEKSRLLSDRFSAERPKGSFSTLEIQRTEQGDSAMYLCASSTPTGGTEAFFGQGTRLTVV.